These T cell receptor beta chains were read from a single sample in a study of cytomegalovirus exposure and HLA in healthy donors. Sequencing used immunoSEQ multiplex PCR; TCRdb keeps in-frame clones, though not all of them. This sample has about 110,000 clones, with 55% to 70% found just once. Specimen: PBMCs. These receptors were collected from a young woman in good health and CMV-seronegative. The CDR3 runs from the conserved cysteine through the conserved F or W. Fields, in order: D gene, V gene, J gene, clone size, CDR3 protein, CDR3 DNA. D genes are given only for firm matches. For some rows the clone size is stated as once, few or many, or as a class when expanded; others skip it.

NA,TRBV7-2,TRBJ2-7,few,CASSLAGGSYEQYF,TGTGCCAGCAGCTTAGCAGGGGGCTCCTACGAGCAGTACTTC
TRBD2,TRBV6-1,TRBJ2-7,once,CASRPTTSGSYEQYF,TGTGCCAGCAGGCCTACGACTAGCGGGAGTTACGAGCAGTACTTC
TRBD1,TRBV6-1,TRBJ2-7,few,CASEGQSDSEQYF,TGTGCCAGCGAGGGACAGTCCGACAGCGAGCAGTACTTC
TRBD2,TRBV7-2,TRBJ2-3,NA,CASSLTSGSTDTQYF,TGTGCCAGCAGTCTGACTAGCGGGAGTACAGATACGCAGTATTTT
TRBD2,TRBV27,TRBJ2-5,NA,CASSFNPIDTAGGETQYF,TGTGCCAGCAGTTTTAACCCCATTGACACCGCGGGGGGAGAGACCCAGTACTTC
TRBD2,TRBV2,TRBJ2-2,NA,CASSDRLAGAGELFF,TGTGCCAGCAGTGATCGACTAGCGGGGGCCGGGGAGCTGTTTTTT
TRBD2,TRBV2,TRBJ2-7,NA,CASYRETSGISYEQYF,TGTGCCAGCTACCGGGAGACTAGCGGGATCTCCTACGAGCAGTACTTC
NA,TRBV11-2,TRBJ1-1,NA,CASSLMGSGWTEAFF,TGTGCCAGCAGCTTAATGGGGTCGGGATGGACTGAAGCTTTCTTT
TRBD1,TRBV13,TRBJ1-1,NA,CASSLTGGGYTEAFF,TGTGCCAGCAGCTTAACAGGGGGAGGGTACACTGAAGCTTTCTTT
TRBD1,TRBV28,TRBJ2-3,NA,CASSSGQGSTDTQYF,TGTGCCAGCAGTTCAGGACAGGGTTCGACAGATACGCAGTATTTT
NA,TRBV7-3,TRBJ1-1,NA,CASRKGVEYTEAFF,TGTGCCAGCAGGAAGGGGGTAGAGTATACTGAAGCTTTCTTT